Each of the 5 T cell receptor beta chains below was sequenced from the same sample in a study of T cells after yellow fever vaccination. TCRdb reanalysed the 5' RACE reads using MiXCR and keeps one entry per CDR3 protein. Of around 320,000 distinct CDR3 sequences listed, 7.5% to 9% were seen once; the top ten hold around 3.3%. This specimen was CD4+ T cells sorted from PBMCs, taken 5 days after the yellow fever booster vaccination. Receptors were obtained from a man younger than 35 who received the YFV17D yellow fever vaccine.

This clonotype has a handful of counts. The V call is TRBV20-1, the J call TRBJ2-3, with D perhaps matching TRBD2 (5 bases). Trimming cost V 1 base and J 5 bases, with 7 bases left between them. Per the germline V gene, CDR1 is DFQATT and CDR2 is SNEGSKA (reference sequence). The CDR3 runs 12 residues. In nucleotides, the CDR3 is TGCAGTGCTAGAGTTGAGGGAGATACGCAGTATTTT. Its translation: CSARVEGDTQYF.

This clonotype was detected ten times or more. This chain uses TRBV2 with TRBJ1-1; D perhaps matches TRBD1 (5 bases). The CDR3 runs to 14 residues. From germline, CDR1 is SNHLY and CDR2 FYNNEI. The germline V and J ends were trimmed by 8 bases and 11 bases, with 24 bases remaining between them. Written as DNA, the CDR3 is TGTGCCAGCGCTCTTCCGGGACGCCTGGTCCGGGCTTTCTTT. It yields the protein CASALPGRLVRAFF.

This clonotype appeared a few times. The gene calls are TRBV11-3 and TRBJ2-1, with TRBD2 identical over 8 bases. Germline CDR1 is SGHNT and CDR2 is YENEEA. The CDR3 loop spans 16 amino acids. J gave up 9 bases and V 2 bases, and 12 bases lay outside the gene matches. Here the CDR3 DNA reads TGTGCCAGCAGCTTATACGGGGGGGCCGAGTTCACTGAGCAGTTCTTC. Protein product: CASSLYGGAEFTEQFF.

A word on this clonotype: Just one base apart from a much larger clone, this may be a read error. The chain couples TRBV12-3 or TRBV12-4 to TRBJ1-1; no clear D gene. CDR3 size: 15 residues. V gave up 6 bases and J gave up 1 base, with 15 bases separating them. CDR3 loop: CASRRVASQNTEAFF. The CDR3 coding sequence is TGTGCCAGCAGGAGGGTCGCTTCTCAGAACACTGAAGCTTTCTTT.

V usage is TRBV11-2 and J usage is TRBJ1-6, with D uncertain. CDR3 size: 13 residues. Trimming shortened V by 1 base and J by 6 bases, and 4 bases separated the two germline ends. Germline CDR1 is SGHAT and CDR2 is FQNNGV. CDR3 sequence: CASSLALNSPLHF. The CDR3 nucleotides read TGTGCCAGCAGCTTAGCGCTTAATTCACCCCTCCACTTT.